The sequence of this T cell receptor (beta chain) was determined in a study of beta chain features in type 1 diabetes. Overall study findings and caveats: The study found moderately but significantly shorter TCRB CDR3s in all four CD4+ subsets of Type 1 diabetes patients.

The CDR3 covers 14 residues. Losses at the gene ends were 5 bases for V and 3 bases for J; bases not matched to a gene: 4. Germline V gene lookup returns CDR1 SEHNR and CDR2 FQNEAQ (reference sequence). Notes on this clone: Its antigen is still unknown. The same CDR3 arises from other DNA sequences in this sample as well.

Sequenced material consisted of expressed TCRB transcripts (all of the isolated RNA was reverse transcribed). TCRdb's table, derived via immunoSEQ multiplex PCR, lists solely in-frame clones and lacks some. Here the sample spans approximately 600,000 clones, over 10% being singletons. Sequencing input: naive CD4+ T cells from blood. The chain links TRBV7-9 to TRBJ2-3; TRBD2 matches 8 bases. The receptor comes from a man aged 30 to 45 with type 1 diabetes. The CDR3 spells CASSLRLATDTQYF. The DNA of the CDR3 is TGTGCCAGCAGCCTCAGACTAGCGACAGATACGCAGTATTTT.